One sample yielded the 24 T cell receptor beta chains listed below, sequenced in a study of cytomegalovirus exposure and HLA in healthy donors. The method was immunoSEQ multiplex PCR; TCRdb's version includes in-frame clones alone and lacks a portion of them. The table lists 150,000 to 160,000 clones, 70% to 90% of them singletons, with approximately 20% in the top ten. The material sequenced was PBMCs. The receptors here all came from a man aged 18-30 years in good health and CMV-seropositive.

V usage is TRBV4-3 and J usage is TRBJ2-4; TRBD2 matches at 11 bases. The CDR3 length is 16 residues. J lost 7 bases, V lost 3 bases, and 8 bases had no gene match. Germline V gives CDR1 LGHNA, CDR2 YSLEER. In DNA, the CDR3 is TGCGCCAGCAGCCAGTTAGCGGGAGGGGTTCGTAACATTCAGTACTTC. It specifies CASSQLAGGVRNIQYF.

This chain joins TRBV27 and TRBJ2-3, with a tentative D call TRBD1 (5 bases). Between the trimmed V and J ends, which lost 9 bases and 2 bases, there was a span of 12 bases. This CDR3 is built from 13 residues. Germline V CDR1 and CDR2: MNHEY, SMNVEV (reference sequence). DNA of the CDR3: TGTGCCAGTCGACAAGGACACACAGATACGCAGTATTTT. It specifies CASRQGHTDTQYF.

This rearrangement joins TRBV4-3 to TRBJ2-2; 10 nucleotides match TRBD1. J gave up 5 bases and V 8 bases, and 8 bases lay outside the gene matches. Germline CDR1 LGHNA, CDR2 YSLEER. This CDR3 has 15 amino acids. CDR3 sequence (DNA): TGCGCCAGCCGACCCGGGACAGGGGTAACCGGGGAGCTGTTTTTT. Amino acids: CASRPGTGVTGELFF.

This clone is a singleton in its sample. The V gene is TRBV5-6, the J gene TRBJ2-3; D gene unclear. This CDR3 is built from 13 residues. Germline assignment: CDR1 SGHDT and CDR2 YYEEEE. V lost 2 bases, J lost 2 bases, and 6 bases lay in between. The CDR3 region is CASSFSDTDTQYF. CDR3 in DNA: TGTGCCAGCAGCTTCTCAGACACAGATACGCAGTATTTT.

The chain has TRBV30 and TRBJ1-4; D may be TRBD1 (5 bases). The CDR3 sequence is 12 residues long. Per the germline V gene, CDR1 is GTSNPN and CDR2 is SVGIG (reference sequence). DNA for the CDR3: TGTGGCGTGGCAGGGAGGAGAGAAAAACTGTTTTTT. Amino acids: CGVAGRREKLFF.

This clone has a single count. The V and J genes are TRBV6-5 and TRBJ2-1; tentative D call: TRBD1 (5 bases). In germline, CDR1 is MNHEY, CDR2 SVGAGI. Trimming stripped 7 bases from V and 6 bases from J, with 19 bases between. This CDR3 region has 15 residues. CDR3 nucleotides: TGTGCCAGCACCCCGGTGGGGCTAGGCGGCAATGAGCAGTTCTTC. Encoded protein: CASTPVGLGGNEQFF.

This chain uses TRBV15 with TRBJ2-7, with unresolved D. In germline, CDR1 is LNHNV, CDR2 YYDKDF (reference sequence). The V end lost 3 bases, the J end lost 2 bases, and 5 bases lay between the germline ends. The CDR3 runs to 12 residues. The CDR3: CATSSVTYEQYF. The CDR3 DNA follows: TGTGCCACCAGCAGTGTAACCTACGAGCAGTACTTC.

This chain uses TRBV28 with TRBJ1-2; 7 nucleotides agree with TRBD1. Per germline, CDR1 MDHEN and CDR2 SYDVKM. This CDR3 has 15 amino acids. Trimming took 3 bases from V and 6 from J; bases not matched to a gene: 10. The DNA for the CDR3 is TGTGCCAGCAGTTTCAGGTTCCAGGGGGTAGATGGCTACACCTTC. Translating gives CASSFRFQGVDGYTF.

The CDR3 is CASSSLLQGAGYGYTF. DNA of the CDR3: TGTGCCAGCAGTTCCCTTCTTCAGGGGGCGGGCTATGGCTACACCTTC. V is TRBV27 and J is TRBJ1-2, with 8 bases that match TRBD1. CDR3 length equals 16 residues. V gave up 4 bases and J gave up 4 bases; unmatched junction bases: 11. The germline V gene encodes CDR1 MNHEY and CDR2 SMNVEV (reference sequence).

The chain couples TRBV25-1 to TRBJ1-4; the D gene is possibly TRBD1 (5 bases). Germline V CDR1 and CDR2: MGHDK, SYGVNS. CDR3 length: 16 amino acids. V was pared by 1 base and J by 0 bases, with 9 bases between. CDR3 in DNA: TGTGCCAGCAGTGAATTTCGGGGGGCAACTAATGAAAAACTGTTTTTT. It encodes CASSEFRGATNEKLFF.

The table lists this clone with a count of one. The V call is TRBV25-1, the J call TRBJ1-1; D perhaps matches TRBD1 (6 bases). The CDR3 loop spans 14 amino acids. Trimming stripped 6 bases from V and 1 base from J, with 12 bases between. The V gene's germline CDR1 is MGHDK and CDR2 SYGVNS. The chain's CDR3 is CASSPQGTNTEAFF. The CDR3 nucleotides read TGTGCCAGCAGCCCCCAGGGGACGAACACTGAAGCTTTCTTT.

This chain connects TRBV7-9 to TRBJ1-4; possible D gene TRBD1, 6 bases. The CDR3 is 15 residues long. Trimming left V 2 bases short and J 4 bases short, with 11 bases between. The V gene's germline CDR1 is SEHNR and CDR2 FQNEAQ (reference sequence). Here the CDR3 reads CASSLFRTDNEKLFF. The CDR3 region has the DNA TGTGCCAGCAGCTTATTTCGGACAGATAATGAAAAACTGTTTTTT. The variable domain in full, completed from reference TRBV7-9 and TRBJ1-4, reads DTGVSQNPRHKITKRGQNVTFRCDPISEHNRLYWYRQTLGQGPEFLTYFQNEAQLEKSRLLSDRFSAERPKGSFSTLEIQRTEQGDSAMYLCASSLFRTDNEKLFFGSGTQLSVL.

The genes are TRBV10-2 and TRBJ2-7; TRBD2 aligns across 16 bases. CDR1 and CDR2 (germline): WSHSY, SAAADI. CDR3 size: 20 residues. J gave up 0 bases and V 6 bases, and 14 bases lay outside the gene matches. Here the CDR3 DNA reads TGCGCCAGCAGACCCACCCCCGGGACTAGCGGGAGGGCTTCCTCCTACGAGCAGTACTTC. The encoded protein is CASRPTPGTSGRASSYEQYF.

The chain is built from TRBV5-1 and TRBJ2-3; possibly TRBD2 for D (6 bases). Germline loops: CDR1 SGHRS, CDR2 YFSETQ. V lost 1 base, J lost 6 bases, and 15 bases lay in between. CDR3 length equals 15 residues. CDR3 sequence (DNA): TGCGCCAGCAGCTTGTGGGGCAGGGAGGAGGATACGCAGTATTTT. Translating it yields CASSLWGREEDTQYF.

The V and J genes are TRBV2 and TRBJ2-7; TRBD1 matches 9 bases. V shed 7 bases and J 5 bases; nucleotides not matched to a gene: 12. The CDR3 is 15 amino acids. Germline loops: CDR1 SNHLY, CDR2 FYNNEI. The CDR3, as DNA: TGTGCCAGCACCCTCTCCGGGACAGGGAACCACGAGCAGTACTTC. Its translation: CASTLSGTGNHEQYF.

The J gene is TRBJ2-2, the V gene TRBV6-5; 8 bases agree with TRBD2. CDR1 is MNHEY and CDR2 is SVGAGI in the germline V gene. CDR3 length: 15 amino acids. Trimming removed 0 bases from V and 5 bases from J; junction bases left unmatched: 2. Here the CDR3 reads CASSYSTSATGELFF. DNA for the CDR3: TGTGCCAGCAGTTACTCGACTAGCGCTACCGGGGAGCTGTTTTTT.

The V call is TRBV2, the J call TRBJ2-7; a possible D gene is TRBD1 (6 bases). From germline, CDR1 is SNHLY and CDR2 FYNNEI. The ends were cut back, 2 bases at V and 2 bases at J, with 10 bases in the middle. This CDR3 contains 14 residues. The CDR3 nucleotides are TGTGCCAGCAGTGAACAGGGGAACACCTACGAGCAGTACTTC. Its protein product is CASSEQGNTYEQYF.

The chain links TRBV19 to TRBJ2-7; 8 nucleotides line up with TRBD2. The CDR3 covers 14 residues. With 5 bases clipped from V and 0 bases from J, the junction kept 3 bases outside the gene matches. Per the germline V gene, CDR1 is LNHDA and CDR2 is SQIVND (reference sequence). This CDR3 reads CASSLAGHSYEQYF. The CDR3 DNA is TGTGCCAGTAGTTTAGCGGGACACTCCTACGAGCAGTACTTC.

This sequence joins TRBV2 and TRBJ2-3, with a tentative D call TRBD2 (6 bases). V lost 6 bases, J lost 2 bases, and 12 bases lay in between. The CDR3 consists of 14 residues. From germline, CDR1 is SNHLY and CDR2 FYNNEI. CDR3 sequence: CASREGAHTDTQYF. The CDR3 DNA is TGTGCCAGCAGGGAGGGAGCCCACACAGATACGCAGTATTTT.

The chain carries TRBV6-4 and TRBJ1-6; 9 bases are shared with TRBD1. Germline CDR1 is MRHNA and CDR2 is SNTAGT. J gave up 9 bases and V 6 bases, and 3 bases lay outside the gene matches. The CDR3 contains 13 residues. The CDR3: CASRWDRVSPLHF. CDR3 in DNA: TGTGCCAGCAGGTGGGACAGGGTTTCACCCCTCCACTTT.

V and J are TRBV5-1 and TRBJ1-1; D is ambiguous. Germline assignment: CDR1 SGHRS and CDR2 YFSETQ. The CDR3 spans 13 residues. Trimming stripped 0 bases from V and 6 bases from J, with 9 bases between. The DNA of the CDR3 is TGCGCCAGCAGCTTGGATCCAGGTCCTGAAGCTTTCTTT. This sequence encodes CASSLDPGPEAFF.

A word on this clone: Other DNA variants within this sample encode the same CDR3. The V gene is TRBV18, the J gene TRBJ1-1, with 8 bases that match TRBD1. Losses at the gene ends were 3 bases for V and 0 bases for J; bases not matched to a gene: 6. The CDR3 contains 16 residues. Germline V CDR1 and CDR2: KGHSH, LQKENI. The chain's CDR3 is CASSPQGAGMNTEAFF. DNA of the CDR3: TGTGCCAGCTCACCCCAGGGGGCCGGAATGAACACTGAAGCTTTCTTT. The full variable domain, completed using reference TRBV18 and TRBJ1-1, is NAGVMQNPRHLVRRRGQEARLRCSPMKGHSHVYWYRQLPEEGLKFMVYLQKENIIDESGMPKERFSAEFPKEGPSILRIQQVVRGDSAAYFCASSPQGAGMNTEAFFGQGTRLTVV.

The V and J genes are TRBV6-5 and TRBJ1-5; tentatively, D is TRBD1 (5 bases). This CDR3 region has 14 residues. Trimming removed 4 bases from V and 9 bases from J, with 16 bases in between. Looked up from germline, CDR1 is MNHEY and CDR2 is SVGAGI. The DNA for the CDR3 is TGTGCCAGCAGTTCCGGGGACTCTGTTTCGCCCCAGCATTTT. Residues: CASSSGDSVSPQHF.

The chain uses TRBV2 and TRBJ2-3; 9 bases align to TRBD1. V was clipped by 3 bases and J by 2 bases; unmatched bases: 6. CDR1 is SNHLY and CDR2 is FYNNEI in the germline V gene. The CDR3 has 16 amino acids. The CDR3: CASSDIDRGSTDTQYF. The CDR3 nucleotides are TGTGCCAGCAGTGACATCGACAGGGGGTCCACAGATACGCAGTATTTT.